This paragraph covers one T cell receptor (beta chain) sequence. It lacks a known antigen. No base-level quality is on record; no much larger clone is a single base apart. This entry comes from a study of identical twins listed by TCRdb under 2016. As for the study more broadly: The study deep-sequenced TCR alpha and beta repertoires from monozygotic twins, unrelated adults of various ages and cord blood to test whether fetal clonotypes persist. To rule out contamination, replicate twin experiments were performed at different times with different library preparation protocols. Overall study outcomes, separate from this receptor: Abundant cord blood beta clonotypes carried fewer insertions; young adult naive repertoires showed a weaker similar trend, while memory repertoires showed none. In monozygotic twins, out-of-frame TCR alpha sharing was systematically underestimated by recombination models, although the models agreed with sharing between unrelated individuals. A weaker excess of twin sharing was found in beta out-of-frame sequences because the signal-to-noise ratio was lowered by fewer shared sequences. Because the same donors could not be followed over many years, the conclusions relied on cross-sectional statistical analysis. Out-of-frame TCR alpha sequences shared between twins showed an excess of low generation-probability sequences compared with coincidental sharing between unrelated individuals. Invariant T cells such as MAIT and iNKT could partly confound zero-insertion analyses, though diverse VJ usage argued against this for most clonotypes.

The receptor library was made with 5' RACE. Instrument on record: Illumina HiSeq 2000. Template switching added a universal primer binding site, and the final cDNA carried a unique molecular identifier that allowed TCR cDNA molecules to be counted accurately. First-strand cDNA for TCR alpha and beta chains was synthesized from specific primers in the conserved constant-segment region. To control for contamination, every cDNA library carried two barcodes: a SMART-Mk sample barcode plus Illumina barcodes. TruSeq adapter sequences along with Illumina sample barcodes were introduced in two successive PCR steps. The Illumina HiSeq platform was used with custom primers to sequence TCR alpha and beta cDNA libraries. The study's own analysis went as follows. MiGEC processed the raw reads to extract unique molecular identifiers, while MiXCR was used to determine the CDR3 positions. Recombination models were inferred per individual with the repgenHMM and IGoR tools using an EM algorithm. The analysis of shared clonotypes was done with the tcR package in R, with sharing normalized by the product of cloneset sizes. To study raw recombination free of thymic and clonal selection effects, out-of-frame nonproductive sequences were analyzed. TCRdb reprocessing: public reads trimmed at Q25 with fastp, clones called with MiXCR, in-frame beta chains kept. A single entry per CDR3 protein holds the most common genes and DNA from its merged rows. The V and J calls and clone size are TCRdb's, not the authors'. Within this sample are hundreds of thousands of distinct CDR3 sequences, with over 9% of them counted one time only. Of the sample, just over 7% falls within the top ten clones.

Every donor was a healthy Caucasian. Three pairs of female monozygotic twins, all aged roughly 18 to 29 years, were included in the twin cohort. Positive isolation kits from Invitrogen were used to isolate CD4+ and CD8+ T cell populations. The CDR3 contains 16 residues, cysteine and valine counted. The only DNA kept is the CDR3, 48 bases in frame from the first base. CDR1 and CDR2 (MNHNS, SASEGT) derive from the germline V gene. Trimmed from V: 6 bases; trimmed from J: 4 bases; junction bases lacking a gene match: 15. The sample was also reused in another study, on yellow fever vaccine responses in identical twins. From that second study: The T cell response to vaccination in identical twins was reported by the authors to appear partly convergent and partly personalized. In the study, vaccine-responding T cell clones were precisely tracked in identical twins.

Sequencing used CD8+ T cells sorted from blood. The V and J segments used are TRBV6-1 and TRBJ2-7, with 7 bases aligning to TRBD1. The TCR was taken from a woman between 18 and 29 years old in good health. The CDR3 corresponds to CASRPNNDRARYEQYV. The DNA is TGTGCCAGCAGGCCCAACAACGACAGGGCGAGATACGAGCAGTACGTC.